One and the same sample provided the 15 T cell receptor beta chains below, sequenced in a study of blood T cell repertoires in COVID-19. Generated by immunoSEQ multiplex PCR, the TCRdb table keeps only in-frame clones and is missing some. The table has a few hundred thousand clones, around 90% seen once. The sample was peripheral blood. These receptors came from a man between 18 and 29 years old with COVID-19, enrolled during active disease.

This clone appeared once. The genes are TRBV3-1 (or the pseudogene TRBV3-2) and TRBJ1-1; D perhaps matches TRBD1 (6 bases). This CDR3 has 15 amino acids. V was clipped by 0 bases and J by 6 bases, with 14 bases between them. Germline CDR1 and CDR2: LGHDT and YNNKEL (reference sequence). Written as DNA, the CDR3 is TGTGCCAGCAGCCAAGATCATGGACAGTTGGCTGAAGCTTTCTTT. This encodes CASSQDHGQLAEAFF.

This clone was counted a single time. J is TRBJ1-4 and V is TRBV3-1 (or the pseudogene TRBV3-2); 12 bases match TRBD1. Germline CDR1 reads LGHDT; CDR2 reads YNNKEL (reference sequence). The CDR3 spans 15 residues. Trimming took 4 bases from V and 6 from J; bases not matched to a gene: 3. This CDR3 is CASSLGTGGYEKLFF. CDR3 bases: TGTGCCAGCAGCCTCGGGACAGGGGGCTATGAAAAACTGTTTTTT.

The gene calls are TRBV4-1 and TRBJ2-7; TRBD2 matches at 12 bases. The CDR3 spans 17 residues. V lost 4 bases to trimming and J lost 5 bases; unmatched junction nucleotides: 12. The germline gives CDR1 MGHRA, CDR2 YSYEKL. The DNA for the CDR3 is TGCGCCAGCAGCCCTCAACCCCCTAGCGGGAGGGCCGACGAGCAGTACTTC. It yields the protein CASSPQPPSGRADEQYF.

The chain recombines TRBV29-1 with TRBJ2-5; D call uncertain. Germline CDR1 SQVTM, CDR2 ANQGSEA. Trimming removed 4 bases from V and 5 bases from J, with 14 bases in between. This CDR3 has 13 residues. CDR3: CSVAPLGQETQYF. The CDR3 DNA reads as TGCAGCGTTGCCCCCTTGGGCCAGGAGACCCAGTACTTC.

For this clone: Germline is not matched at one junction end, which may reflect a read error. DNA for the CDR3: TGTGCCAGCAGTGGGGCGGGACTATGGCACTTC. It translates to CASSGAGLWHF. This chain connects TRBV2 to TRBJ2-7; 7 nucleotides line up with TRBD2. The CDR3 covers 11 residues. Germline values: CDR1 SNHLY, CDR2 FYNNEI. Drawing the rest from reference TRBV2 and TRBJ2-7, the complete variable domain is EPEVTQTPSHQVTQMGQEVILRCVPISNHLYFYWYRQILGQKVEFLVSFYNNEISEKSEIFDDQFSVERPDGSNFTLKIRSTKLEDSAMYFCASSGAGLWHFGPGTRLTVT.

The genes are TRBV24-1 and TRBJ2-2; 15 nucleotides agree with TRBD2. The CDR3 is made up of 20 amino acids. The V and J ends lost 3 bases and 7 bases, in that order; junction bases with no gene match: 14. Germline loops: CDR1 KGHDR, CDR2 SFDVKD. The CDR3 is CATSDPTGTSGRSGYGELFF. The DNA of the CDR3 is TGTGCCACCAGTGATCCCACCGGGACTAGCGGGAGGTCTGGTTACGGGGAGCTGTTTTTT.

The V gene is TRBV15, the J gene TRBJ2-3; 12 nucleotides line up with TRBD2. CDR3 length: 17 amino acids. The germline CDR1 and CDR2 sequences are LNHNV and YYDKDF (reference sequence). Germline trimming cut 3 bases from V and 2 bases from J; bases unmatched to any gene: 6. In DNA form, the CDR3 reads TGTGCCACCAGCAGCTCTAGCGGGAGGGGGTCCACAGATACGCAGTATTTT. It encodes CATSSSSGRGSTDTQYF.

CDR3 nucleotide sequence: TGTGCCAGAGACAGGGGCGCTTTCTTT. It yields the protein CARDRGAFF. The V call is TRBV6-4, the J call TRBJ1-1; 8 bases fit TRBD1. Germline CDR1 and CDR2: MRHNA and SNTAGT. The CDR3 has 9 amino acids. Losses at the gene ends were 9 bases for V and 11 bases for J; bases not matched to a gene: 2.

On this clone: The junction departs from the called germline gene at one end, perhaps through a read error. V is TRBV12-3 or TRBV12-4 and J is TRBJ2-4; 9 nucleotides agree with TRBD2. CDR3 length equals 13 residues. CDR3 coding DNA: TGTGCCAGCAGTTTAACGCCGGGACTAGCTACGAACTTC. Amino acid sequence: CASSLTPGLATNF.

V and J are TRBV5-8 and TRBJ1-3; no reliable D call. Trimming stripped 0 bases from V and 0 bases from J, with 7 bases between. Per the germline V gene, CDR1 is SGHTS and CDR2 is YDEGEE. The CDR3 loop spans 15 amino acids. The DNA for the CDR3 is TGTGCCAGCAGCTTGGGGGCCCTCTCTGGAAACACCATATATTTT. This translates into CASSLGALSGNTIYF.

DNA of the CDR3: TGTGCCTGGAGTGTACGGACTTACGACACTGAAGCTTTCTTT. The encoded protein is CAWSVRTYDTEAFF. The chain combines TRBV30 with TRBJ1-1; D remains ambiguous. Trimming shortened V by 0 bases and J by 3 bases, and 11 bases separated the two germline ends. The germline gives CDR1 GTSNPN, CDR2 SVGIG (reference sequence). The CDR3 loop spans 14 amino acids.

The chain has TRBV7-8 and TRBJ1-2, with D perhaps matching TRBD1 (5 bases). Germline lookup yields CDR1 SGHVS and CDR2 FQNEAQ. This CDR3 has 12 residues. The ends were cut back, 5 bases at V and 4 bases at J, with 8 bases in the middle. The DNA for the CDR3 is TGTGCCAGCAGCGTCGACAGCTATGGCTACACCTTC. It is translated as CASSVDSYGYTF.

The CDR3 DNA is TGCGCCAGCAGCTTGGATAGCGGCAGGAGAACCTATGGCTACACCTTC. It translates to CASSLDSGRRTYGYTF. The rearrangement joins TRBV5-1 to TRBJ1-2; D gene ambiguous. Germline V lookup: CDR1 SGHRS, CDR2 YFSETQ. Trimming took 0 bases from V and 4 from J, leaving 16 bases between them. The CDR3 is 16 residues long.

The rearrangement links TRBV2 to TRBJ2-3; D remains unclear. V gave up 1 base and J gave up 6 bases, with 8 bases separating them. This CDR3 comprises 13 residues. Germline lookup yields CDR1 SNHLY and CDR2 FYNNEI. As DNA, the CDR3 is TGTGCCAGCAGTGAAGTCCCACGGGATACGCAGTATTTT. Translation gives CASSEVPRDTQYF.

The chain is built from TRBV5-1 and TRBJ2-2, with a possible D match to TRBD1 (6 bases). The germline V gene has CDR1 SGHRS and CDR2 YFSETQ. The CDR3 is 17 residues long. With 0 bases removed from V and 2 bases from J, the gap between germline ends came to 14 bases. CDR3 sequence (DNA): TGCGCCAGCAGCTTGGATAGTAACAGGGCAAACACCGGGGAGCTGTTTTTT. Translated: CASSLDSNRANTGELFF.